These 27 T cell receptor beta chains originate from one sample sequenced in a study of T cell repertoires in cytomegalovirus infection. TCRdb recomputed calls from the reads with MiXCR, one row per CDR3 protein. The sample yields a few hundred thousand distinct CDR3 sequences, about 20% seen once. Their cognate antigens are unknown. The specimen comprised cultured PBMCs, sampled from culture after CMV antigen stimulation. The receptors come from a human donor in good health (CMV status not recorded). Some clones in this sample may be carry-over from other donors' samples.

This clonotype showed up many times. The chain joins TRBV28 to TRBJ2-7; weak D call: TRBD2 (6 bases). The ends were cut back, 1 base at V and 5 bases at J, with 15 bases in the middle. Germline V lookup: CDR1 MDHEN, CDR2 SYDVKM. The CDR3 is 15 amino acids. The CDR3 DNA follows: TGTGCCAGCAGTTTATTTGGTCAGGGCGGGGACGAGCAGTACTTC. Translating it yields CASSLFGQGGDEQYF.

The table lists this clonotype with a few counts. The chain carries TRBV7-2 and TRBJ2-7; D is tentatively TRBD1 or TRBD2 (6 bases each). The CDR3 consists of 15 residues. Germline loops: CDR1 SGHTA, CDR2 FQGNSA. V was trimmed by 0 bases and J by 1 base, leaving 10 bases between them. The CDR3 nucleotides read TGTGCCAGCAGCTTAGCGGGGGGCGGGTCCTACGAGCAGTACGTC. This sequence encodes CASSLAGGGSYEQYV.

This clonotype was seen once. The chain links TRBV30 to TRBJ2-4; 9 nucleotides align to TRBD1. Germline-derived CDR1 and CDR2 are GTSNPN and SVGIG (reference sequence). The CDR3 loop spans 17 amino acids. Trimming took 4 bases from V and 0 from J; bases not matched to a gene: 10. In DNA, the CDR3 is TGTGCCTGGACCCACTCCCGACAGGGGGTAGCCAAAAACATTCAGTACTTC. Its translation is CAWTHSRQGVAKNIQYF.

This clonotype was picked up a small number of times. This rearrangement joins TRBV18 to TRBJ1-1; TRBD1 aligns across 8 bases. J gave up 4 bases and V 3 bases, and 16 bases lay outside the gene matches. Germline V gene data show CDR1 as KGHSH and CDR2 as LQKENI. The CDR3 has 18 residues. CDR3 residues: CASSPSGQGATVSTEAFF. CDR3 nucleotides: TGTGCCAGCTCACCCTCCGGACAGGGAGCTACAGTGAGCACTGAAGCTTTCTTT.

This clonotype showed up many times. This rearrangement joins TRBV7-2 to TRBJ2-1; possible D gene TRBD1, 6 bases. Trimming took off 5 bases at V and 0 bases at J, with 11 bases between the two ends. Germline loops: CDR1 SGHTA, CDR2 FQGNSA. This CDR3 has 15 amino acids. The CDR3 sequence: CASSRGQNSYNEQFF. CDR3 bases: TGTGCCAGCAGCCGAGGACAGAACTCCTACAATGAGCAGTTCTTC.

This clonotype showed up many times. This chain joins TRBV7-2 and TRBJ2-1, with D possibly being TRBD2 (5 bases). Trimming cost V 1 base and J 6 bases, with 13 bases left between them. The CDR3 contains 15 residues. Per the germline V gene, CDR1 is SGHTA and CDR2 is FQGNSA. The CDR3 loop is CASSLDRGWANEQFF. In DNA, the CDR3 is TGTGCCAGCAGCTTAGATCGGGGTTGGGCCAATGAGCAGTTCTTC.

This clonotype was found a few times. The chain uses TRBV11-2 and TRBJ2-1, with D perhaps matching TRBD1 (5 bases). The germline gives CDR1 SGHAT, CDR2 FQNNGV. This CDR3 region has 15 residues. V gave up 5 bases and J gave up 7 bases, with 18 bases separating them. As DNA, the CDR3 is TGTGCCAGCAGCCCCCCCTCGCAGGGTAATAATGAGCAGTTCTTC. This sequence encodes CASSPPSQGNNEQFF.

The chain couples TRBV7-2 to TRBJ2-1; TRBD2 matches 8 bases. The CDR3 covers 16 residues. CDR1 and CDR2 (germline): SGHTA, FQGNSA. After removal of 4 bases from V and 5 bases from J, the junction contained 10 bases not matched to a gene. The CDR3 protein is CASSSQSGRGDNEQFF. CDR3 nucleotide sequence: TGTGCCAGCAGCTCACAAAGCGGGAGAGGGGACAATGAGCAGTTCTTC.

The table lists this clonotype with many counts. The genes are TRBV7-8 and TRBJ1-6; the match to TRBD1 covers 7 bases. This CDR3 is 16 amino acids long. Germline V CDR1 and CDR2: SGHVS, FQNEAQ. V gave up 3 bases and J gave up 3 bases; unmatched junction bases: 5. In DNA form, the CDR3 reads TGTGCCAGCAGCTTCCCCAGGGGGTTCTATAATTCACCCCTCCACTTT. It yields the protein CASSFPRGFYNSPLHF.

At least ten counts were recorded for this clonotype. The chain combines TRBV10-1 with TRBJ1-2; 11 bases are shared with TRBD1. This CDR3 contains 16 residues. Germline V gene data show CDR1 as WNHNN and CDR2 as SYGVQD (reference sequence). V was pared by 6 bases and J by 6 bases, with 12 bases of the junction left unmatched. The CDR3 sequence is CASSRDRGASRDGYTF. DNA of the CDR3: TGCGCCAGCAGCCGGGACAGGGGGGCCTCTCGTGATGGCTACACCTTC.

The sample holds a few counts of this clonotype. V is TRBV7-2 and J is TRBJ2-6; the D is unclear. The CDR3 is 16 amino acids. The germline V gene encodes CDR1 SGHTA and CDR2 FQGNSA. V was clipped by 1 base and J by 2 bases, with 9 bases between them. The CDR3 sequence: CASSLDRPTGANVLTF. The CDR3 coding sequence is TGTGCCAGCAGCTTAGATCGCCCAACTGGGGCCAACGTCCTGACTTTC.

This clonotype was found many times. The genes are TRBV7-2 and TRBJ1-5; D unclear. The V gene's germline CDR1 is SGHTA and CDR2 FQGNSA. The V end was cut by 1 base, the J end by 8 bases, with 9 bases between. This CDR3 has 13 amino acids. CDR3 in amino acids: CASSLVWLEPQHF. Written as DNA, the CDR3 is TGTGCCAGCAGCTTAGTATGGTTGGAGCCCCAGCATTTT.

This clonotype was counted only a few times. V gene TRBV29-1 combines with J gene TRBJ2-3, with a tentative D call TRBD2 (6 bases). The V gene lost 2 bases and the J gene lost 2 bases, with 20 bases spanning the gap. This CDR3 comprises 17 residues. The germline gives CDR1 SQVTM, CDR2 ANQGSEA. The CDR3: CSVELGKGGTSTDTQYF. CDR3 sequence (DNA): TGCAGCGTTGAATTGGGTAAAGGCGGGACCTCCACAGATACGCAGTATTTT.

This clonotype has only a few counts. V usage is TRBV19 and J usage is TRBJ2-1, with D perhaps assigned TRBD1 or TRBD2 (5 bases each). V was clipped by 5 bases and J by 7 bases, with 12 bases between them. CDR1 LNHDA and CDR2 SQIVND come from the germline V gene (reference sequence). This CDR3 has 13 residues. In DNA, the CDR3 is TGTGCCAGTAGTTTTGAGGGGTTTAATGAGCAGTTCTTC. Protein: CASSFEGFNEQFF.

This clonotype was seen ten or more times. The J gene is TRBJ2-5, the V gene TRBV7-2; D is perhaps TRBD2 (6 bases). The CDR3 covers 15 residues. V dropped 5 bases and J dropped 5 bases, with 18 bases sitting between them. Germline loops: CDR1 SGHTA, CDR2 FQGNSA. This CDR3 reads CASSQHRLVEETQYF. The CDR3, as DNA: TGTGCCAGCAGCCAACATCGACTAGTCGAGGAGACCCAGTACTTC.

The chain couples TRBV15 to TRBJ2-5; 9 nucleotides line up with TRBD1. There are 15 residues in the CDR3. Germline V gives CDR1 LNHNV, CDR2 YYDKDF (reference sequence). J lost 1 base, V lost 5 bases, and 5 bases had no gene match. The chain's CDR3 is CATSGPGQGQETQYF. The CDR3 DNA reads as TGTGCCACCAGCGGTCCGGGACAGGGCCAAGAGACCCAGTACTTC.

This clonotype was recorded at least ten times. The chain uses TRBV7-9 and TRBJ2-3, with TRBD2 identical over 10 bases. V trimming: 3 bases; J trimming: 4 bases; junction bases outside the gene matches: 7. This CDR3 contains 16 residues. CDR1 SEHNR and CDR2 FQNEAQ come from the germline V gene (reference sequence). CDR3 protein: CASSFSGTSEADTQYF. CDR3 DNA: TGTGCCAGCAGCTTCTCCGGGACTAGCGAGGCAGATACGCAGTATTTT.

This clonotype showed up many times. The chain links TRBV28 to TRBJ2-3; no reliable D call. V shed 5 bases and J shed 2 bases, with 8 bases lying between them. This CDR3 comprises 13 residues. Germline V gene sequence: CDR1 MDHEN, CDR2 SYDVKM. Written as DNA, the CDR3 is TGTGCCAGCAGTCTCCCCAACACAGATACGCAGTATTTT. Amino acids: CASSLPNTDTQYF.

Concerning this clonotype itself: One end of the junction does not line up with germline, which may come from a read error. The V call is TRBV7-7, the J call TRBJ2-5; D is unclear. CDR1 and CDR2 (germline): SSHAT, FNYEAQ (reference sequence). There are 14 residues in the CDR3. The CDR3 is CASSFSAIQETQYF. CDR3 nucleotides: TGTGCTAGCAGCTTCTCGGCTATTCAAGAGACCCAGTACTTC.

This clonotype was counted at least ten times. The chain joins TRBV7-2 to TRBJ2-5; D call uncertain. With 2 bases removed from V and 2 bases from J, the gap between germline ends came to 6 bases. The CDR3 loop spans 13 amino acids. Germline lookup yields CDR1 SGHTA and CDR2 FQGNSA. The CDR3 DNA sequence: TGTGCCAGCAGCTTAAGCCAGCAAGAGACCCAGTACTTC. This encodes CASSLSQQETQYF.

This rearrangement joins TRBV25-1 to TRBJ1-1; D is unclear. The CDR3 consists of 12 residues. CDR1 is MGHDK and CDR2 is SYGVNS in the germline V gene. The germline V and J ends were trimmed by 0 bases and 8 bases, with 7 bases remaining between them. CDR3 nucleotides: TGTGCCAGCAGTGAATACTCAGGAGAAGCTTTCTTT. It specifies CASSEYSGEAFF.

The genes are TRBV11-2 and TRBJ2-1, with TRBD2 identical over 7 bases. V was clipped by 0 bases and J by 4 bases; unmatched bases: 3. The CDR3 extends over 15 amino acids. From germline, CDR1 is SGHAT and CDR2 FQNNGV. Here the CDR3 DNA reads TGTGCCAGCAGCTTAGATGCGGGAGTATACAATGAGCAGTTCTTC. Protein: CASSLDAGVYNEQFF.

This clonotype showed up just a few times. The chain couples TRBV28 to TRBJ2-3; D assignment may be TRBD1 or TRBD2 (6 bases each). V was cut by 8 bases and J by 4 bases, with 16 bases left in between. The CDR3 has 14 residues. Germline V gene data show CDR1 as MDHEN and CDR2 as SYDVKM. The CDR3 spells CASRRGASSDTQYF. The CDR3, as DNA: TGTGCCAGCCGGAGGGGGGCGAGCTCAGATACGCAGTATTTT.

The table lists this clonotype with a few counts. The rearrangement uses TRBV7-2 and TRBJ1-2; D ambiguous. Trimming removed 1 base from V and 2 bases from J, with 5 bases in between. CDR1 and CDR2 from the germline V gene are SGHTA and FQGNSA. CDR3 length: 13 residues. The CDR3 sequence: CASSLEQNYGYTF. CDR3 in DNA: TGTGCCAGCAGCTTAGAACAGAACTATGGCTACACCTTC.

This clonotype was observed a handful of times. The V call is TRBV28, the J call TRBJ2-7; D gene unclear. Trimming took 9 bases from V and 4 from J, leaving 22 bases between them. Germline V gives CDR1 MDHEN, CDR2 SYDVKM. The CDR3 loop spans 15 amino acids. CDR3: CASIKGLPYLYEQYF. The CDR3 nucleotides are TGTGCCAGTATTAAGGGCCTTCCCTACTTATACGAGCAGTACTTC.

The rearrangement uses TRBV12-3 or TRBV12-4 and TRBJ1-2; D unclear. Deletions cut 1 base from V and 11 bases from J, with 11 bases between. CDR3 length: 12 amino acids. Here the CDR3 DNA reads TGTGCCAGCAGTTTAGAGGGCCGCCTGTACACCTTC. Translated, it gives CASSLEGRLYTF.

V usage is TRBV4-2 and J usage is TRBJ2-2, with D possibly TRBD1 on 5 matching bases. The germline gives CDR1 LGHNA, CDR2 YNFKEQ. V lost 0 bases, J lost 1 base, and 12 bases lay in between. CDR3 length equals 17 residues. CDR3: CASSQDWPGQNTGELFF. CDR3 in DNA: TGTGCCAGCAGCCAAGATTGGCCAGGACAGAACACCGGGGAGCTGTTTTTT.